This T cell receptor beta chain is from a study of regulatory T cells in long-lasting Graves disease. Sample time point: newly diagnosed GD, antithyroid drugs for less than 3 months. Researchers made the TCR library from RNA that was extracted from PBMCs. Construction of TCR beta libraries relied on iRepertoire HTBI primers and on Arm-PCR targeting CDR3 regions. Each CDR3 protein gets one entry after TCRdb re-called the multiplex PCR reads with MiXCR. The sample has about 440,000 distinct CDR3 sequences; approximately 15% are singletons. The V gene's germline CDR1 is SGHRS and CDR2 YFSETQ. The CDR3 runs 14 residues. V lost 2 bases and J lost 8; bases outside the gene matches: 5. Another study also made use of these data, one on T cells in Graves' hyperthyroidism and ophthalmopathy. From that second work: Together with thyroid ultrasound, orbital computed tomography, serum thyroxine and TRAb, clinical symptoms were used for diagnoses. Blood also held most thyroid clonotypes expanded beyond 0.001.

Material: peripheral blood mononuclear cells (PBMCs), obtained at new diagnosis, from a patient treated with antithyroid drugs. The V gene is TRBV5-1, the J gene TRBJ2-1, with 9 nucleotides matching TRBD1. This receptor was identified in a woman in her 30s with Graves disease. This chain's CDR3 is CASSLRDRVDEQFF. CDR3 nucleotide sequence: TGCGCCAGCAGCTTAAGGGACAGGGTCGATGAGCAGTTCTTC.